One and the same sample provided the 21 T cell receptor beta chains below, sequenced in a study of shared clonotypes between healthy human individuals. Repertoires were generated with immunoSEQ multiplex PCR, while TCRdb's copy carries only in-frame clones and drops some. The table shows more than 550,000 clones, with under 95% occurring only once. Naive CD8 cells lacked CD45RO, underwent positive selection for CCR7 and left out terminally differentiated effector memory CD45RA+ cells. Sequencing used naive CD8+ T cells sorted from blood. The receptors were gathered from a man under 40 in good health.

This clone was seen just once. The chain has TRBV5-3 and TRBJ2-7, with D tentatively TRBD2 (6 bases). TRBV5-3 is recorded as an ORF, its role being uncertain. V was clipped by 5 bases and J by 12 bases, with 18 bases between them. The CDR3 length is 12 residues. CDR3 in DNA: TGTGCCAGAAGTCTGATAGGGAGGCCGTTGTACTTC. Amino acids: CARSLIGRPLYF.

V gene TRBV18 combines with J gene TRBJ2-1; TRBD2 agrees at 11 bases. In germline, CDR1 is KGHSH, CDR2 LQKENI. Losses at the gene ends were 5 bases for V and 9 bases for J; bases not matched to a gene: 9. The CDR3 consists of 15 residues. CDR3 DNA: TGTGCCAGCTCATTAGCGGGAGGGTTTGAGAGTGAGCAGTTCTTC. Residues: CASSLAGGFESEQFF.

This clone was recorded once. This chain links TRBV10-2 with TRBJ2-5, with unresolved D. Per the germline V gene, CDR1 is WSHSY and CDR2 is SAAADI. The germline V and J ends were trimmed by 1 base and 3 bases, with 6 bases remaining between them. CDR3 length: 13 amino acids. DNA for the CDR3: TGCGCCAGCAGTGAGTACACAGAAGAGACCCAGTACTTC. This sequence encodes CASSEYTEETQYF.

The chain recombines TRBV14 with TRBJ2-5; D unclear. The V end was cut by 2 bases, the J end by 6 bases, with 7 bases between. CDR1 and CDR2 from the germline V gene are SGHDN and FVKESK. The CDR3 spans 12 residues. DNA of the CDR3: TGTGCCAGCAGCCAATACCCACAGACCCAGTACTTC. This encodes CASSQYPQTQYF.

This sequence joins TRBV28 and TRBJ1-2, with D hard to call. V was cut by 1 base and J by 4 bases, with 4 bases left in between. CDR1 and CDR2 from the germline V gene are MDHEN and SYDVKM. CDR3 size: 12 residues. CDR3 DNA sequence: TGTGCCAGCAGTTTATCTCTCTATGGCTACACCTTC. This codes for CASSLSLYGYTF.

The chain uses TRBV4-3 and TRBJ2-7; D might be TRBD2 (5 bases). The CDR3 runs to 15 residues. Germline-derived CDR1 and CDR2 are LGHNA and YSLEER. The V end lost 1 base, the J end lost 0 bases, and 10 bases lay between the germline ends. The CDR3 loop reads CASSQVSGNSYEQYF. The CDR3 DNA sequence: TGCGCCAGCAGCCAAGTGTCGGGAAACTCCTACGAGCAGTACTTC.

The CDR3 DNA reads as TGCGCCAGCAGCCAAGATTTTGGACAGGGGTTTAATGAGCAGTTCTTC. Protein: CASSQDFGQGFNEQFF. The chain joins TRBV4-1 to TRBJ2-1; 9 positions match TRBD1. The CDR3 covers 16 residues. The germline V gene encodes CDR1 MGHRA and CDR2 YSYEKL. V lost 0 bases to trimming and J lost 7 bases; unmatched junction nucleotides: 7.

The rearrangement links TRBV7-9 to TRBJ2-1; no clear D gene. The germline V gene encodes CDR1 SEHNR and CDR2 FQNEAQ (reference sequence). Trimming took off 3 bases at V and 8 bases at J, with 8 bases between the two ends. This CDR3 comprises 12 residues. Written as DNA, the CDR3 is TGTGCCAGCAGCTTGGGTCCACATGAGCAGTTCTTC. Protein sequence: CASSLGPHEQFF.

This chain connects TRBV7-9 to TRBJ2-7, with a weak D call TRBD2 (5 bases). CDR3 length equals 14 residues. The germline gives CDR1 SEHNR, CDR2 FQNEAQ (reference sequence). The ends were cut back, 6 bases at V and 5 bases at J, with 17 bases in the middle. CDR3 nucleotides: TGTGCCAGCAGTTCGGCAGAGAGGGCACACGAGCAGTACTTC. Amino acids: CASSSAERAHEQYF.

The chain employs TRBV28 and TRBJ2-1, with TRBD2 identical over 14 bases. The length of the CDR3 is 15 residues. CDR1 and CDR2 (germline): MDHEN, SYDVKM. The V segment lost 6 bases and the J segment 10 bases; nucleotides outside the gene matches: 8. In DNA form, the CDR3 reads TGTGCCAGCAGCCCCCGGGGACTAGCGGGAGAAGAGCAGTTCTTC. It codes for CASSPRGLAGEEQFF.

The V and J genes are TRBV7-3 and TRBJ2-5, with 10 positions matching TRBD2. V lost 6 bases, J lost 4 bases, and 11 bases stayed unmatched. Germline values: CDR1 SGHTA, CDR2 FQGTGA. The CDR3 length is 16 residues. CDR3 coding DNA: TGTGCCAGCAGTCCCGTCGCTAGCGGGAGTATAGAGACCCAGTACTTC. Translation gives CASSPVASGSIETQYF.

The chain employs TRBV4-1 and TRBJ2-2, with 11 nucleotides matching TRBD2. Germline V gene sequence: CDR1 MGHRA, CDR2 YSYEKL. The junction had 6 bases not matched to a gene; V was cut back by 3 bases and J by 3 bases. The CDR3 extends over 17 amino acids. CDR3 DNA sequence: TGCGCCAGCAGCCAGTTACTAGCGGGAGAACACACCGGGGAGCTGTTTTTT. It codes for CASSQLLAGEHTGELFF.

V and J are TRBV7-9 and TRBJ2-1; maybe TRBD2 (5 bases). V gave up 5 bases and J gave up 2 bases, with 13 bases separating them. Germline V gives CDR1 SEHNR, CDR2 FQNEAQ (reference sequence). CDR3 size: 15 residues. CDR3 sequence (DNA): TGTGCCAGCAGCAAAGCGGACTTAGCCTACAATGAGCAGTTCTTC. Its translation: CASSKADLAYNEQFF.

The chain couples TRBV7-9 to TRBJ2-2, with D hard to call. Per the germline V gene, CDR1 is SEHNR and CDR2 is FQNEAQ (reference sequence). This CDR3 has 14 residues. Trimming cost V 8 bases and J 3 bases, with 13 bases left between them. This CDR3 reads CASGPFSDTGELFF. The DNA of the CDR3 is TGTGCCAGCGGCCCCTTCAGTGACACCGGGGAGCTGTTTTTT. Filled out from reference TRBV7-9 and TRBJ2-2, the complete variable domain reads DTGVSQNPRHKITKRGQNVTFRCDPISEHNRLYWYRQTLGQGPEFLTYFQNEAQLEKSRLLSDRFSAERPKGSFSTLEIQRTEQGDSAMYLCASGPFSDTGELFFGEGSRLTVL.

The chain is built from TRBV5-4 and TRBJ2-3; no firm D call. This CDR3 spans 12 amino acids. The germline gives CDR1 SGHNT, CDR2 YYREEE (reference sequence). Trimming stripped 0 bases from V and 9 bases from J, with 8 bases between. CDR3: CASSLVLETQYF. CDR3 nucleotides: TGTGCCAGCAGCTTGGTTCTAGAGACGCAGTATTTT.

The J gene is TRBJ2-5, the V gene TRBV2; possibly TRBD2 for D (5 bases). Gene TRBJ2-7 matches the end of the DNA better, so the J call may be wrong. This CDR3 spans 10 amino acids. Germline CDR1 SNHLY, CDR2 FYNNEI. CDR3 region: CASMGDEQYF. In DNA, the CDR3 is TGTGCCAGCATGGGAGACGAGCAGTACTTC.

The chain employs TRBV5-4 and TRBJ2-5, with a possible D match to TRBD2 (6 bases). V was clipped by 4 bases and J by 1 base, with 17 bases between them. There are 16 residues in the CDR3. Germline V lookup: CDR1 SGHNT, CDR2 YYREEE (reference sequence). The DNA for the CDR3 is TGTGCCAGCAGCGTTCGACTAGAAGGTGCCCAAGAGACCCAGTACTTC. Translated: CASSVRLEGAQETQYF.

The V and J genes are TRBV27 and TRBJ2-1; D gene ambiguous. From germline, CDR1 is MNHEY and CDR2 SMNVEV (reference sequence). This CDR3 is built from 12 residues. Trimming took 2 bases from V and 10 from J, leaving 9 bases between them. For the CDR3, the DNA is TGTGCCAGCAGTTTACCTTTGCGCGAGCAGTTCTTC. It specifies CASSLPLREQFF.

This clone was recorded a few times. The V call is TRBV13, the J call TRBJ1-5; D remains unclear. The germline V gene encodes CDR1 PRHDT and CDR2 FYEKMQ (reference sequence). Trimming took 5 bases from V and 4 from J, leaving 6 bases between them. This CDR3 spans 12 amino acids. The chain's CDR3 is CASSINNQPQHF. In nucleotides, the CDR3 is TGTGCCAGCAGCATCAATAATCAGCCCCAGCATTTT.

DNA of the CDR3: TGTGCCAGCAGCTCCCCAGGGGGGCAACTGAGCTCCTACAATGAGCAGTTCTTC. Encoded protein: CASSSPGGQLSSYNEQFF. The chain combines TRBV7-2 with TRBJ2-1; D perhaps matches TRBD1 (7 bases). Trimming took 4 bases from V and 0 from J, leaving 19 bases between them. Germline CDR1 is SGHTA and CDR2 is FQGNSA. This CDR3 has 18 amino acids.

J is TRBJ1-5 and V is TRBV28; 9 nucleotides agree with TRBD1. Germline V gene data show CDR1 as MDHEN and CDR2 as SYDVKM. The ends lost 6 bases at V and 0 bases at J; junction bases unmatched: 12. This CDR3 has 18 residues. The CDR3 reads CASRIPRTGVYSNQPQHF. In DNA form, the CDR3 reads TGTGCCAGCAGAATTCCGAGGACAGGGGTCTATAGCAATCAGCCCCAGCATTTT.